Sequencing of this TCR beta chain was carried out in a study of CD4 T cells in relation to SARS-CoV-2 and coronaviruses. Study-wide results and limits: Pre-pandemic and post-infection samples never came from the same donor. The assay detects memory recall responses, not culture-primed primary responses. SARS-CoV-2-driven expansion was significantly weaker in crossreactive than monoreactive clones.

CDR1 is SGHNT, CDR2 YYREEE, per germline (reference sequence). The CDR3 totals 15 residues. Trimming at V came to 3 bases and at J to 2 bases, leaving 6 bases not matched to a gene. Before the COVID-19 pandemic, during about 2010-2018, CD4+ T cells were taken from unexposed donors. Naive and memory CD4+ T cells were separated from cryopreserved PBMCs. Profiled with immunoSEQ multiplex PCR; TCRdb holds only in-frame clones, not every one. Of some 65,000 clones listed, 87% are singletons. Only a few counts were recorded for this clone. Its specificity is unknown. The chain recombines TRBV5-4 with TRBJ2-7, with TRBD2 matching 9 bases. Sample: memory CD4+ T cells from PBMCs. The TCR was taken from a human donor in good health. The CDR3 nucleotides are TGTGCCAGCAGCTCCAAGCGGGGGGAAACCTACGAGCAGTACTTC. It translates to CASSSKRGETYEQYF.